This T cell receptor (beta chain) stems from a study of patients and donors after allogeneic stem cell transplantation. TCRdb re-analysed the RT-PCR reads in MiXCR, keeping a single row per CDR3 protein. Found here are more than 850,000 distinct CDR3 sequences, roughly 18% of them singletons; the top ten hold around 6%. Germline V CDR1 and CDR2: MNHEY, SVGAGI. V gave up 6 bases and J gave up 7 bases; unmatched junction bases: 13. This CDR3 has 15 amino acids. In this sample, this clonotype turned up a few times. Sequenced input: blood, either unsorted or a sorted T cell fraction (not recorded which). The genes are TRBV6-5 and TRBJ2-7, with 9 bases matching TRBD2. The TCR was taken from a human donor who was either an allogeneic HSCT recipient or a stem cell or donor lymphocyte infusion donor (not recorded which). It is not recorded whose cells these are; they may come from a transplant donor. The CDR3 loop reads CASSYSGGSFREQYF. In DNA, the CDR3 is TGTGCCAGCAGCTACAGCGGGGGGTCATTTAGGGAGCAGTACTTC.